Listed below are T cell receptor beta chains from one sample, sequenced in a study of T cell responses to AZD1222 COVID-19 vaccine. Produced via immunoSEQ multiplex PCR; TCRdb's table is partial and in-frame only. The table lists about 97,000 clones, around 87% of them singletons. Material: peripheral blood, obtained 28 days after the second AZD1222 dose. The receptor source for this set is an adult who received the AZD1222 COVID-19 vaccine. The CDR3 runs from the conserved cysteine through the conserved F or W. D genes are given only for firm matches. Only part of the rows carry a size: once, few, many, or a class if the clone is expanded.

D gene: .
clone size: .
V gene: TRBV6-1
J gene: TRBJ1-1
CDR3 DNA: TGTGCCAGCACTGACGTACCGACAGGAGCGAGGACTGAAGCTTTCTTT
CDR3 protein: CASTDVPTGARTEAFF

D gene: .
clone size: .
V gene: TRBV5-1
J gene: TRBJ1-3
CDR3 DNA: TGCGCCAGCAGCTTGGGAGCCTCCACTGGAAACACCATATATTTT
CDR3 protein: CASSLGASTGNTIYF

D gene: TRBD1
clone size: .
V gene: TRBV29-1
J gene: TRBJ2-7
CDR3 DNA: TGCAGCGTTCGTCCGGGACAGGGGGCCTACGAGCAGTACTTC
CDR3 protein: CSVRPGQGAYEQYF

D gene: .
clone size: .
V gene: TRBV9
J gene: TRBJ2-1
CDR3 DNA: TGTGCCAGCAGCGTAGACGGGCCCTCCTACAATGAGCAGTTCTTC
CDR3 protein: CASSVDGPSYNEQFF

D gene: TRBD1
clone size: .
V gene: TRBV3-1/TRBV3-2
J gene: TRBJ1-5
CDR3 DNA: TGTGCCAGCAGCGATCCGGGACAGAACAATCAGCCCCAGCATTTT
CDR3 protein: CASSDPGQNNQPQHF

D gene: .
clone size: once
V gene: TRBV6-5
J gene: TRBJ2-7
CDR3 DNA: TGTGCCAGCAGTTACTCACGGGAAACTACCTACGAGCAGTACTTC
CDR3 protein: CASSYSRETTYEQYF

D gene: TRBD2
clone size: .
V gene: TRBV10-3
J gene: TRBJ2-1
CDR3 DNA: TGTGCCACCGCGTTTCTAGCGGGAGACCTTGAGCAGTTCTTC
CDR3 protein: CATAFLAGDLEQFF

D gene: .
clone size: .
V gene: TRBV5-4
J gene: TRBJ2-3
CDR3 DNA: TGTGCCAGCAGCCCCCCCCTACGAATGGATACGCAGTATTTT
CDR3 protein: CASSPPLRMDTQYF

D gene: TRBD2
clone size: few
V gene: TRBV7-2
J gene: TRBJ2-7
CDR3 DNA: TGTGCCAGCAGCTTAGCGCTAGCGGGAACCCACTACGAGCAGTACTTC
CDR3 protein: CASSLALAGTHYEQYF

D gene: TRBD2
clone size: .
V gene: TRBV5-1
J gene: TRBJ2-1
CDR3 DNA: TGCGCCAGCAGCTGGGGGCTGGGACTAGCGTCCTACAATGAGCAGTTCTTC
CDR3 protein: CASSWGLGLASYNEQFF

D gene: TRBD2
clone size: .
V gene: TRBV7-2
J gene: TRBJ2-1
CDR3 DNA: TGTGCCAGCAGCGCAACTAGCGGGAGAGACGGGGGGGAGCAGTTCTTC
CDR3 protein: CASSATSGRDGGEQFF

D gene: TRBD1
clone size: .
V gene: TRBV6-5
J gene: TRBJ1-2
CDR3 DNA: TGTGCCAGCACCTGGGACAGGGTCTATGGCTACACCTTC
CDR3 protein: CASTWDRVYGYTF

D gene: .
clone size: .
V gene: TRBV30
J gene: TRBJ1-1
CDR3 DNA: TGTGCCTGGAGCGCACCCCCATTGGGCATAATGAACACTGAAGCTTTCTTT
CDR3 protein: CAWSAPPLGIMNTEAFF

D gene: .
clone size: .
V gene: TRBV28
J gene: TRBJ2-1
CDR3 DNA: TGTGCCAGCAGACAAGGCTACAATGAGCAGTTCTTC
CDR3 protein: CASRQGYNEQFF

D gene: .
clone size: .
V gene: TRBV4-2
J gene: TRBJ2-1
CDR3 DNA: TGTGCCAGCAGCCCGTACTCTCCTTTGAGGGAGATCGACAATGAGCAGTTCTTC
CDR3 protein: CASSPYSPLREIDNEQFF

D gene: TRBD2
clone size: once
V gene: TRBV20-1
J gene: TRBJ2-3
CDR3 DNA: TGCAGTGCTAGTATGCTAGCGGGGTTTTCAGATACGCAGTATTTT
CDR3 protein: CSASMLAGFSDTQYF

D gene: .
clone size: once
V gene: TRBV3-1/TRBV3-2
J gene: TRBJ2-3
CDR3 DNA: TGTGCCAGCAGCCAAGACCTGATGACGCAGTATTTT
CDR3 protein: CASSQDLMTQYF

D gene: TRBD1
clone size: .
V gene: TRBV27
J gene: TRBJ1-1
CDR3 DNA: TGTGCCAGCAGTCCACAACCAAGGGGGCACGCTGAAGCTTTCTTT
CDR3 protein: CASSPQPRGHAEAFF

D gene: .
clone size: .
V gene: TRBV12-3/TRBV12-4
J gene: TRBJ1-2
CDR3 DNA: TGTGCCAGCAGTAGACGCGCCTATGGCTACACCTTC
CDR3 protein: CASSRRAYGYTF

D gene: TRBD2
clone size: .
V gene: TRBV3-1/TRBV3-2
J gene: TRBJ2-3
CDR3 DNA: TGTGCCAGCAGCCCCAGACTAGCGCTTAGCACAGATACGCAGTATTTT
CDR3 protein: CASSPRLALSTDTQYF